A selection of T cell receptor beta chains follows, all from one sample in a study of monozygotic twins with inflammatory bowel disease. TCRdb re-called the 5' RACE reads and shows each CDR3 protein once, DNA omitted. The sample has about 300,000 distinct CDR3 sequences, and its top ten clones hold roughly 5.3%. Sequencing used blood. Every receptor here comes from a human donor with ulcerative colitis or Crohn's disease, or a healthy co-twin of an affected twin (not recorded which). Each CDR3 is given with its conserved first and last residue. Each record gives: clone size, V gene, J gene, CDR3 protein. Rows may omit the clone size; those that give it use once, few, many or a size class.

-	TRBV28	TRBJ2-5	CASSVRVEETQYF
-	TRBV7-6	TRBJ2-1	CASSLAGLAGVEEQFF
-	TRBV27	TRBJ2-1	CASSLGPQGNSQLF
-	TRBV15	TRBJ1-4	CATSIRTGGKTNEKLFF
-	TRBV27	TRBJ1-6	CASSLISAPLHF
-	TRBV29-1	TRBJ1-1	CSVSQGGIGEAFF
-	TRBV13	TRBJ2-3	CASSLGPPSGATDTQYF
-	TRBV20-1	TRBJ2-7	CSARDFPGGQKDYEQYF
-	TRBV7-2	TRBJ1-2	CASSSRGQRAGGYGYTF
-	TRBV7-2	TRBJ1-2	CASSSIQGASYGYTF
-	TRBV4-2	TRBJ2-1	CASSPGTSVNNEQFF
medium-sized	TRBV5-1	TRBJ1-1	CASSLAGGNTEAFF
-	TRBV5-1	TRBJ2-7	CASAVAGTYEQYF
-	TRBV7-6	TRBJ2-1	CASSLRGGANEQFF
-	TRBV5-1	TRBJ1-1	CASSHQAGTEAFF
-	TRBV5-1	TRBJ1-1	CASSYGWDRGKLSTEAFF
-	TRBV7-2	TRBJ2-4	CASSFHSGGLAGARTAKNIQYF
-	TRBV20-1	TRBJ1-5	CSAPGQGSSNQPQHF
-	TRBV28	TRBJ2-2	CASSFVAGAAGELFF
-	TRBV6-2/TRBV6-3	TRBJ1-4	CASSPRMTNEKLFF
-	TRBV20-1	TRBJ2-2	CSGSLAGGLAGELFF
-	TRBV19	TRBJ2-1	CASSPTSFLSYNEQFF